This TCR beta chain is from a study of shared clonotypes between healthy human individuals. TCRdb's table, derived via immunoSEQ multiplex PCR, lists solely in-frame clones and lacks some. The sample contains around 640,000 clones, approximately 96% of which appear only once. Trimming removed 0 bases from V and 3 bases from J; junction bases left unmatched: 5. This CDR3 is 16 amino acids long. Germline V lookup: CDR1 SGHRS, CDR2 YFSETQ. CD45RO-negative CD8 cells positively selected for CCR7 made up the naive population, which excluded terminally differentiated effector memory CD45RA+ cells. The J gene is TRBJ2-3, the V gene TRBV5-1; 9 nucleotides line up with TRBD2. This TCR derives from a woman between 25 and 40 years old in good health. Sample: naive CD8+ T cells sorted from blood. CDR3 residues: CASSLDAGGPTDTQYF. Here the CDR3 DNA reads TGCGCCAGCAGCTTGGATGCGGGAGGGCCGACAGATACGCAGTATTTT.